This entry describes one T cell receptor beta chain. The antigen remains undetermined. The data stem from a study of beta chain features in type 1 diabetes. About the research overall: Cells sorted and examined across all samples totaled roughly 98 million.

Overall study results and limits: In all four CD4+ subsets, TCRB CDR3 length was significantly, moderately reduced in type 1 diabetes. A cDNA-based sequencing approach could over-represent cells with high TCR expression. Any HLA effect on TCRB rearrangement was left unresolved by small sub-analyses.

The CDR3 totals 16 residues. Germline V gene sequence: CDR1 KGHSH, CDR2 LQKENI. V was shortened by 3 bases and J by 0 bases, with 9 bases between the two germline ends. All of the isolated RNA was reverse transcribed, so expressed TCRB transcripts were sequenced. Clones were sequenced by immunoSEQ multiplex PCR, and TCRdb holds only the in-frame ones, with some missing. The table shows hundreds of thousands of clones, with roughly 12% occurring only once. Only one heparinised blood draw was taken per donor, and its volume averaged roughly 120 mL. This TCR derives from a man aged 18 to 29 with type 1 diabetes. The genes are TRBV18 and TRBJ2-6; the D gene could be TRBD1 or TRBD2 (5 bases each). Sequencing was done on a sample of naive CD4+ T cells from blood. Written as DNA, the CDR3 is TGTGCCAGCTCACCGGGACCGAGCTCTGGGGCCAACGTCCTGACTTTC. This codes for CASSPGPSSGANVLTF.